One T cell receptor (beta chain) is described in this entry. The target antigen is unknown. TCRdb ran MiXCR on the RT-PCR reads and lists one entry per CDR3 protein. Altogether around 850,000 distinct CDR3 sequences are present, about 18% being singletons, with the ten largest covering roughly a tenth. The data stem from a study of response to subunit inactivated influenza vaccine. CDR1 MNHEY and CDR2 SVGEGT come from the germline V gene. The CDR3 is 13 amino acids. V lost 7 bases to trimming and J lost 5 bases, with 15 bases between them. Study results and limitations: The authors offered the suggestion that each seasonal influenza vaccination recruits few new T cells.

The chain links TRBV6-2 or TRBV6-3 to TRBJ2-7; D assignment may be TRBD1 or TRBD2 (5 bases each). This receptor was identified in a man aged 45 to 65 who received an inactivated influenza vaccine. The input for sequencing was PBMCs from blood, taken 5 days after vaccination. CDR3 sequence: CASTKREGNEQYF. In nucleotides, the CDR3 is TGTGCCAGCACCAAGAGAGAGGGGAACGAGCAGTACTTC.